The clone carrying this T cell receptor (beta chain) was detected only a few times. Its antigen is not identified. The data were taken from a study of T cells in Graves' hyperthyroidism and ophthalmopathy. General study findings and limits: Ophthalmopathy was model-predicted a median 6.5 months pre-onset.

RNA transcripts provided the source from which TCR beta CDR3 regions were amplified. The primer set for the first-round RT-PCR of the TCR CDR3 was HTBI. TCRdb reanalysed the multiplex PCR reads using MiXCR and keeps one entry per CDR3 protein. The table records around 400,000 distinct CDR3 sequences, just under 25% of them present only once. V was cut by 1 base and J by 7 bases, with 20 bases left in between. The CDR3 runs to 16 residues. CDR1 and CDR2 (germline): SGHTA, FQGNSA. Stable Graves' hyperthyroidism meant no ophthalmopathy progression within 18 months. Each patient was aged 18 to 65 and had newly diagnosed hyperthyroidism of under 2 months' duration. The diagnostic basis comprised clinical symptoms, serum thyroxine and TRAb, thyroid ultrasound and orbital computed tomography.

The receptor's source is a man aged 45-65 years with Graves' hyperthyroidism. The sequenced material came from blood. The V gene is TRBV7-2, the J gene TRBJ2-7; possible D gene TRBD2, 5 bases. CDR3 bases: TGTGCCAGCAGCTTAGGTCCAGCGGAAGGCCCGTGGGAGCAGTACTTC. Translated: CASSLGPAEGPWEQYF. Full variable domain (remainder filled in from reference TRBV7-2 and TRBJ2-7): GAGVSQSPSNKVTEKGKDVELRCDPISGHTALYWYRQSLGQGLEFLIYFQGNSAPDKSGLPSDRFSAERTGGSVSTLTIQRTQQEDSAVYLCASSLGPAEGPWEQYFGPGTRLTVT.